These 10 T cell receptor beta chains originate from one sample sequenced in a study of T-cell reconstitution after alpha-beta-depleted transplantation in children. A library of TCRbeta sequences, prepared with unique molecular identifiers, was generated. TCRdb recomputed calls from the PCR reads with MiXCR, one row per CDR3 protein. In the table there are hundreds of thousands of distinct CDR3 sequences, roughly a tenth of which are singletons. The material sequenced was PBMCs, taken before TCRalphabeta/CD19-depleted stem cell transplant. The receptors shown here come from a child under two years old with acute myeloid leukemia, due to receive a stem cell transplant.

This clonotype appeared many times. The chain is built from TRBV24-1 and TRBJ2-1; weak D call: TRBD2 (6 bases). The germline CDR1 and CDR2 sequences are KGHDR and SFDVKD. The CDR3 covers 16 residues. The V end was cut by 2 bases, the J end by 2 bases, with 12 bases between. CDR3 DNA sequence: TGTGCCACCAGTGATTGGGGCGGGGAAACCTACAATGAGCAGTTCTTC. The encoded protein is CATSDWGGETYNEQFF.

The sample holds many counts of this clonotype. The CDR3 region is CASNFLSSYNSPLHF. In DNA, the CDR3 is TGTGCGAGTAACTTTTTGAGCTCCTATAATTCACCCCTCCACTTT. This chain connects TRBV2 to TRBJ1-6; no firm D call. The germline gives CDR1 SNHLY, CDR2 FYNNEI. This CDR3 is built from 15 residues.

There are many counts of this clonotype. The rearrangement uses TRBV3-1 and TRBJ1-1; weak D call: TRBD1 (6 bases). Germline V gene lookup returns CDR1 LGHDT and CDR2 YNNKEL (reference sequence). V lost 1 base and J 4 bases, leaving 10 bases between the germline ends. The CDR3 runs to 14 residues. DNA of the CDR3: TGTGCCAGCAGCCAAGGGCAGGGGATCACTGAAGCTTTCTTT. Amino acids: CASSQGQGITEAFF.

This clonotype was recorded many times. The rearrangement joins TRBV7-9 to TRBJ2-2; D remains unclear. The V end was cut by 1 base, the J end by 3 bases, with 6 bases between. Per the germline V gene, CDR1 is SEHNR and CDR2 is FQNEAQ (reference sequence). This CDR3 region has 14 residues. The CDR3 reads CASSLDEYTGELFF. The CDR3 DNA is TGTGCCAGCAGCTTAGATGAGTACACCGGGGAGCTGTTTTTT.

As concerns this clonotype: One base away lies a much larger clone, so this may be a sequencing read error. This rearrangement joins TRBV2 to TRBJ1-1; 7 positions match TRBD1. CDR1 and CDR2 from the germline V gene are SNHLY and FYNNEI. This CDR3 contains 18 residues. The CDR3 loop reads CAISFPQGDSKGGTEAFF. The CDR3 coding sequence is TGTGCCATCAGTTTCCCCCAGGGGGACAGTAAGGGGGGCACTGAAGCTTTCTTT.

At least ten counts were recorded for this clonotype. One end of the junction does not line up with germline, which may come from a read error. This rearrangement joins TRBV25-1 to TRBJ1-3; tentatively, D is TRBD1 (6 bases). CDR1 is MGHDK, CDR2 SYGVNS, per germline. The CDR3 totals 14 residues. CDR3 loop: CASSQQGSENTIYF. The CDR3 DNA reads TGTGCCAGCAGTCAACAGGGCTCTGAAAACACCATATATTTT. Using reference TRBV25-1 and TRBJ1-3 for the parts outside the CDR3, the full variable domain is EADIYQTPRYLVIGTGKKITLECSQTMGHDKMYWYQQDPGMELHLIHYSYGVNSTEKGDLSSESTVSRIRTEHFPLTLESARPSHTSQYLCASSQQGSENTIYFGEGSWLTVV.

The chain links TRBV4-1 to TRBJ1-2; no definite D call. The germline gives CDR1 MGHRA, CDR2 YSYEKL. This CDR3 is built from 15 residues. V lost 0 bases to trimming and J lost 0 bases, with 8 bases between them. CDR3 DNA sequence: TGCGCCAGCAGCCAAGATCCGGGGTCTAACTATGGCTACACCTTC. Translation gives CASSQDPGSNYGYTF.

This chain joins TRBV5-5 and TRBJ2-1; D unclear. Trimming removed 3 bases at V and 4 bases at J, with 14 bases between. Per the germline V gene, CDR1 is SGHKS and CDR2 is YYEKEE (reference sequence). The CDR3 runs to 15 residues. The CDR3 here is CASSSARVTYNEQFF. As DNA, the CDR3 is TGTGCCAGCAGCTCCGCTCGGGTAACGTACAATGAGCAGTTCTTC.

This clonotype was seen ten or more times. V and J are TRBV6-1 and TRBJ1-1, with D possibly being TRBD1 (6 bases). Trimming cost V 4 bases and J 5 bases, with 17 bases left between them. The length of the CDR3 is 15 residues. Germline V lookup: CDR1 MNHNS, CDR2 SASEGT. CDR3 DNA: TGTGCCAGCAGTGCTCACGGGGGCGTCGGAACTGAAGCTTTCTTT. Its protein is CASSAHGGVGTEAFF.

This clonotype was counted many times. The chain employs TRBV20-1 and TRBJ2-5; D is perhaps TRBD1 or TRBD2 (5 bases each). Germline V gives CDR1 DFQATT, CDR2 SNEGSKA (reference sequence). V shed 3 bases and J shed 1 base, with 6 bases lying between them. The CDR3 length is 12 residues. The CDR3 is CSARGVQETQYF. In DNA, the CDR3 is TGCAGTGCTAGGGGGGTCCAAGAGACCCAGTACTTC.